This TCR beta chain was observed in a study of tumor and adjacent non-tumor tissue in lung cancer. The study, taken as a whole, reports: Tumor tissue had significantly higher TCR diversity than normal lung.

A modified ARM-PCR protocol with three rounds of nested PCR amplified TCRbeta. TCRdb re-analysed the multiplex PCR reads in MiXCR, keeping a single row per CDR3 protein. The sample contains approximately 100,000 distinct CDR3 sequences, about 65% of which appear only once. The template was RNA from unsorted bulk tissue. The normal lung tissue was taken more than 3 cm from the tumor edge. Chemotherapy-naive patients with new lung cancer underwent thoracic surgery in China, August–late 2014. For this clonotype: Its antigen is currently unknown.

CDR1 is SGHNT, CDR2 YENEEA, per germline. CDR3 length: 14 residues. The TCR comes from a man aged 55 to 70 with non-small cell lung cancer. This sequence joins TRBV11-3 and TRBJ2-7; possibly TRBD1 or TRBD2 for D (5 bases each). The sample taken for sequencing was distant non-tumor lung tissue. CDR3 coding DNA: TGTACAAGCAGCCCGGACACGGGGACCTGCGAGCAGTACTTC. As protein: CTSSPDTGTCEQYF.